This is a list of T cell receptor beta chains from one sample in a study of blood T cell repertoires in COVID-19. The assay was immunoSEQ multiplex PCR, and TCRdb's table has in-frame clones only and misses some. The table shows approximately 10,000 clones, with 80% to 90% occurring only once. Sequencing input: peripheral blood. The source is a human donor in a cohort sampled during active COVID-19. Both conserved end residues are part of each CDR3. The D gene is left open where the match is weak. Clone size appears in some rows only: once, few, many, or a class for an expanded clone.

-,-,TRBV6-5,TRBJ1-6,TGTGCCAGCAGTTACTTAGGGGATAATTCACCCCTCCACTTT,CASSYLGDNSPLHF
TRBD1,-,TRBV11-2,TRBJ1-5,TGTGCCAGCAGCTTGACAGGGGTGGGTCAGCCCCAGCATTTT,CASSLTGVGQPQHF
-,-,TRBV3-1/TRBV3-2,TRBJ2-7,TGTGCCAGCAGCCAAGGTCGGCTAGCTCGTGTAGGGGAGCAGTACTTC,CASSQGRLARVGEQYF
-,-,TRBV5-6,TRBJ2-3,TGTGCCAGCAACTCCCGGAGAGATACGCAGTATTTT,CASNSRRDTQYF
TRBD1,-,TRBV12-3/TRBV12-4,TRBJ1-1,TGTGCCAGCAGTTTGGGACAGAAAGCTTTCTTT,CASSLGQKAFF
TRBD1,few,TRBV19,TRBJ2-7,TGTGCCAGTGGGGACAGGGTAATCGACGAGCAGTACTTC,CASGDRVIDEQYF
TRBD2,-,TRBV24-1,TRBJ2-1,TGTGCCACCAGTAGGAGCGGGAGCTCCTCCTACAATGAGCAGTTCTTC,CATSRSGSSSYNEQFF
TRBD2,few,TRBV6-1,TRBJ2-1,TGTGCCAGCAGTGAAGCGGGAGGACTAGTTTATGAGCAGTTCTTC,CASSEAGGLVYEQFF
-,-,TRBV11-3,TRBJ2-3,TGTGCCAGCAGCTTAGGAGTGGCCCACGGAGCCACAGATACGCAGTATTTT,CASSLGVAHGATDTQYF
-,-,TRBV7-9,TRBJ1-3,TGTGCCAGCAGCTTATACGGGCGGGGGGCGCATGGAAACACCATATATTTT,CASSLYGRGAHGNTIYF
TRBD2,-,TRBV4-3,TRBJ2-7,TGCGCCAGCAGCCAAGACAGGGGGCGCCTAGCGGGAGGCCGTCTCGAGCAGTACTTC,CASSQDRGRLAGGRLEQYF
TRBD2,-,TRBV2,TRBJ2-1,TGTGCCAGCAGCCGCGCGGGGGGGGGCTCCTACAATGAGCAGTTCTTC,CASSRAGGGSYNEQFF
TRBD1,-,TRBV5-1,TRBJ1-2,TGCGCCAGCAGCGATACCGGGACAGCCGTATTCCTTAACTATGGCTACACCTTC,CASSDTGTAVFLNYGYTF
-,-,TRBV15,TRBJ2-1,TGTGCCACCAGCAGAGACACAAGCGGATCCTACAATGAGCAGTTCTTC,CATSRDTSGSYNEQFF
-,-,TRBV7-9,TRBJ1-6,TGTGCCAGCAGCACCCGGGGGAGTTCCTCTGCCCTCCACTTT,CASSTRGSSSALHF
-,-,TRBV4-1,TRBJ1-1,TGCGCCAGCAGTCTAAAAGCTTTCTTT,CASSLKAFF
-,-,TRBV27,TRBJ1-1,TGTGCCAGCAGCTCCGCGGGGTTTGAAGCTTTCTTT,CASSSAGFEAFF
TRBD2,-,TRBV7-2,TRBJ2-7,TGTGCCAGCAGCTTTACTAGCGGGGGTCCCTACGAGCAGTACTTC,CASSFTSGGPYEQYF
TRBD2,-,TRBV28,TRBJ2-2,TGTGCCAGCAGTTTAGAACTAGCGGGATCTGGGGAGCTGTTTTTT,CASSLELAGSGELFF
TRBD2,few,TRBV5-6,TRBJ2-7,TGTGCCAGCAGCTTGGGAATAATCGGGACTAGCGATTACGAGCAGTACTTC,CASSLGIIGTSDYEQYF
-,-,TRBV28,TRBJ1-3,TGTGCCAGCAGTTTAGCGGGGACTGGAAACACCATATATTTT,CASSLAGTGNTIYF
-,-,TRBV27,TRBJ2-7,TGTGCCAGCAGTTTAAACGCCGCGGGCTACGAGCAGTACTTC,CASSLNAAGYEQYF
TRBD1,-,TRBV18,TRBJ2-7,TGTGCCAGCTCACCGGGGACAGGGGCAACCCACGAGCAGTACTTC,CASSPGTGATHEQYF
-,-,TRBV7-2,TRBJ2-7,TGTGCCAGCAGCGAAACAGACAGTAAGGCTCCCTACGAGCAGTACTTC,CASSETDSKAPYEQYF
TRBD2,-,TRBV15,TRBJ2-1,TGTGCCACCAGCGGAATAGCGGGGGCCTACAATGAGCAGTTCTTC,CATSGIAGAYNEQFF
-,-,TRBV4-1,TRBJ1-4,TGCGCCAGCAGCCAACGGTATACAACTAATGAAAAACTGTTTTTT,CASSQRYTTNEKLFF
-,-,TRBV7-2,TRBJ2-3,TGTGCCAGCAGCTCTCCAATGGAGCCTAGCACAGATACGCAGTATTTT,CASSSPMEPSTDTQYF
-,few,TRBV4-3,TRBJ2-7,TGCGCCAGCAGCCAAGAATGGGGGGAGCCCTCCTACGAGCAGTACTTC,CASSQEWGEPSYEQYF
-,-,TRBV6-5,TRBJ2-7,TGTGCCAGCAGTTACGGAGACTTGAGCTCCTACGAGCAGTACTTC,CASSYGDLSSYEQYF
TRBD1,-,TRBV5-1,TRBJ1-2,TGCGCCAGCTCGGACAGGGTCGATGGCTACACCTTC,CASSDRVDGYTF
-,-,TRBV7-2,TRBJ1-1,TGTGCCAGCAGCTGGTACCCGCAGGGTGCTGAGTTGAACACTGAAGCTTTCTTT,CASSWYPQGAELNTEAFF
-,-,TRBV7-7,TRBJ2-3,TGTGCTAGCAGCCGGGACATAAGCACAGATACGCAGTATTTT,CASSRDISTDTQYF
TRBD2,-,TRBV5-1,TRBJ2-3,TGCGCCAGCAGAGAGCGTCTGTCCGGCGGGAGAATTACAGATACGCAGTATTTT,CASRERLSGGRITDTQYF
-,-,TRBV12-3/TRBV12-4,TRBJ2-1,TGTGCCAGCAGTTTATCCGGCAATGAGCAGTTCTTC,CASSLSGNEQFF
TRBD2,once,TRBV13,TRBJ2-1,TGTGCCAGCAGAAGACTAGCGGAGGCAAGGGACAATGAGCAGTTCTTC,CASRRLAEARDNEQFF
TRBD1,-,TRBV2,TRBJ2-1,TGTGCCGGAAGGACAGGGGCATACAATGAGCAGTTCTTC,CAGRTGAYNEQFF
-,-,TRBV28,TRBJ1-6,TGTGCCAGCAGTTTACGAGGGAGCTCCTATAATTCACCCCTCCACTTT,CASSLRGSSYNSPLHF
-,-,TRBV19,TRBJ1-5,TGTGCCAGTAGTATAGTCTGGACAGCAGATAATCAGCCCCAGCATTTT,CASSIVWTADNQPQHF
-,-,TRBV2,TRBJ2-6,TGTGCCAGCAGTTTACAGGGTTCCCCTGGGGCCAACGTCCTGACTTTC,CASSLQGSPGANVLTF
TRBD1,-,TRBV19,TRBJ1-1,TGTGCCAGTAGGAGAGGACAGGGAGGGAACACTGAAGCTTTCTTT,CASRRGQGGNTEAFF
TRBD2,-,TRBV10-2,TRBJ2-1,TGCGCCAGCAGTGAGCAGCGGGAGGTACGGTTCTTC,CASSEQREVRFF
-,-,TRBV5-4,TRBJ2-1,TGTGCCAGCAGCGGCGCAGCGACTGACCTCTCCTACAATGAGCAGTTCTTC,CASSGAATDLSYNEQFF
TRBD1,-,TRBV3-1/TRBV3-2,TRBJ1-1,TGTGCCAGCACCCAGGGGGGAGAAGCTTTCTTT,CASTQGGEAFF
-,-,TRBV19,TRBJ1-1,TGTGCCAGTAGTATGGGCCGGAACACTGAAGCTTTCTTT,CASSMGRNTEAFF
-,-,TRBV7-2,TRBJ1-5,TGTGCCAGCAGCTTAAGGCTGGTGGGCAGGTTCGATCAGCCCCAGCATTTT,CASSLRLVGRFDQPQHF
-,-,TRBV6-5,TRBJ1-2,TGTGCCAGCAGTTACGGGCAGGCTGGAGGCTACACCTTC,CASSYGQAGGYTF
TRBD1,-,TRBV5-6,TRBJ2-5,TGTGCCAGCAGCGTAACGACAGGGGGCGAGGGAGAGACCCAGTACTTC,CASSVTTGGEGETQYF
-,-,TRBV19,TRBJ2-7,TGTGCCACTACCCCCAGCGGAGCCTACTACGAGCAGTACTTC,CATTPSGAYYEQYF
-,-,TRBV5-1,TRBJ2-7,TGCGCCAGCAGCTTCGGGATCTGGGCATTCGACGAGCAGTACTTC,CASSFGIWAFDEQYF
-,-,TRBV9,TRBJ2-3,TGTGCCAGCAGCGCCCTGGGACTGCCCTCCACAGATACGCAGTATTTT,CASSALGLPSTDTQYF
-,once,TRBV19,TRBJ2-7,TGTGCCAGTAGTATCCCTGGACACCAAGATGGGCAGTACTTC,CASSIPGHQDGQYF
-,-,TRBV19,TRBJ2-3,TGTGCCAGCGCGACTAGGGGTTCCACAGATACGCAGTATTTT,CASATRGSTDTQYF
-,-,TRBV28,TRBJ2-1,TGTGCCAGCAGCACTACCGGTCCGCGAGGGGGAGAGGTCTACAATGAGCAGTTCTTC,CASSTTGPRGGEVYNEQFF
TRBD1,few,TRBV25-1,TRBJ2-2,TGTGCCAGCAGTGAATTAGGACAGGGAGGACCCGGGGAGCTGTTTTTT,CASSELGQGGPGELFF
TRBD2,-,TRBV3-1/TRBV3-2,TRBJ2-1,TGTGCCAGCAGCCGAGGGACTAGCGGGATCTACAATGAGCAGTTCTTC,CASSRGTSGIYNEQFF
TRBD2,-,TRBV9,TRBJ2-7,TGTGCCAGCAGCGTAGGAATAGCGGGGGCCTACGAGCAGTACTTC,CASSVGIAGAYEQYF
TRBD1,-,TRBV24-1,TRBJ1-1,TGTGCCACCAGTGATCCCCGGACAGGGCCAAACACTGAAGCTTTCTTT,CATSDPRTGPNTEAFF
TRBD1,-,TRBV3-1/TRBV3-2,TRBJ2-4,TGTGCCAGCAGCCATGGGCTTGACAGGGCCTACTTC,CASSHGLDRAYF
TRBD2,-,TRBV11-2,TRBJ2-1,TGTGCCAGCAGCTTAGGACTAGCGGGGGCGAGCTCCTACAATGAGCAGTTCTTC,CASSLGLAGASSYNEQFF
TRBD1,-,TRBV6-5,TRBJ1-2,TGTGCCAGCAGTTACTCAGGACAGGGGGCTGGCTACACCTTC,CASSYSGQGAGYTF